The 21 T cell receptor beta chains given below trace back to one sample, sequenced in a study of cytomegalovirus exposure and HLA in healthy donors. The PCR employed 60 Vbeta primers together with 13 Jbeta primers. Data came from immunoSEQ multiplex PCR; TCRdb stores just in-frame clones and leaves some out. The top ten clones hold under 0.6% of a sample with 150,000 to 200,000 clones, about 80% of them seen once. The sequenced sample consisted of PBMCs. The source of these receptors is a woman aged 45-65 years in good health and CMV-seronegative.

The chain is built from TRBV29-1 and TRBJ1-1; tentative D call: TRBD1 (5 bases). CDR3 length: 14 amino acids. Germline loops: CDR1 SQVTM, CDR2 ANQGSEA. The ends were cut back, 3 bases at V and 4 bases at J, with 15 bases in the middle. The CDR3 region is CSVETGNGGTEAFF. The CDR3 DNA is TGCAGCGTTGAGACGGGGAACGGGGGCACTGAAGCTTTCTTT.

J is TRBJ2-2 and V is TRBV7-2, with unresolved D. V dropped 3 bases and J dropped 8 bases, with 7 bases sitting between them. The CDR3 totals 12 residues. CDR1 and CDR2 from the germline V gene are SGHTA and FQGNSA. CDR3 sequence (DNA): TGTGCCAGCAGCTTCGGTCCGGGGGAGCTGTTTTTT. It encodes CASSFGPGELFF.

The chain combines TRBV18 with TRBJ1-3; maybe TRBD1 (5 bases). The CDR3 has 16 amino acids. In germline, CDR1 is KGHSH, CDR2 LQKENI. Trimming pared 3 bases from V and 0 bases from J, leaving 12 bases between. The CDR3: CASSPDRGYSGNTIYF. The CDR3 bases are TGTGCCAGCTCACCCGATCGGGGGTACTCTGGAAACACCATATATTTT.

The chain joins TRBV6-5 to TRBJ2-7, with 7 bases matching TRBD2. CDR1 is MNHEY, CDR2 SVGAGI, per germline. V dropped 0 bases and J dropped 0; count of bases not matched to a gene: 5. The CDR3 runs 16 residues. The chain's CDR3 is CASSYSRRESSYEQYF. CDR3 in DNA: TGTGCCAGCAGTTACTCCCGGCGGGAGAGCTCCTACGAGCAGTACTTC.

This chain connects TRBV7-9 to TRBJ1-6, with TRBD1 identical over 8 bases. Unmatched junction bases numbered 6, after V lost 1 base and J lost 7 bases. The germline CDR1 and CDR2 sequences are SEHNR and FQNEAQ (reference sequence). The CDR3 spans 16 residues. CDR3 sequence reads: CASSLGTGTRNSPLHF. Here the CDR3 DNA reads TGTGCCAGCAGCTTAGGGACAGGGACACGAAATTCACCCCTCCACTTT.

J is TRBJ2-3 and V is TRBV11-1, with D possibly TRBD1 on 6 matching bases. CDR1 and CDR2 from the germline V gene are SGHAT and FQDESV (reference sequence). The V gene lost 5 bases and the J gene lost 1 base, with 10 bases spanning the gap. The CDR3 spans 14 residues. CDR3 coding DNA: TGTGCCAGCAGCCCGCGACAGGGCACAGATACGCAGTATTTT. This encodes CASSPRQGTDTQYF.

This clone appeared a few times. This sequence joins TRBV5-1 and TRBJ1-2; D possibly corresponds to TRBD1 (6 bases). V was clipped by 7 bases and J by 5 bases, with 21 bases between them. Germline CDR1 and CDR2: SGHRS and YFSETQ. The CDR3 length is 15 residues. Here the CDR3 DNA reads TGCGCCAGCCGGCTACAGGGCACCATCTTGTATGGCTACACCTTC. Amino acid sequence: CASRLQGTILYGYTF.

V usage is TRBV7-9 and J usage is TRBJ1-4; possible D gene TRBD1, 5 bases. This CDR3 comprises 14 residues. Germline CDR1 and CDR2: SEHNR and FQNEAQ (reference sequence). Trimming shortened V by 0 bases and J by 3 bases, and 5 bases separated the two germline ends. CDR3: CASSLAGANEKLFF. The CDR3 DNA sequence: TGTGCCAGCAGCTTAGCAGGGGCTAATGAAAAACTGTTTTTT.

The chain is built from TRBV5-1 and TRBJ1-6, with 8 bases that match TRBD1. The CDR3 is 17 residues long. Per the germline V gene, CDR1 is SGHRS and CDR2 is YFSETQ. Trimming removed 0 bases from V and 9 bases from J; junction bases left unmatched: 11. CDR3 sequence: CASSLGGPGGFASPLHF. The CDR3 nucleotides read TGCGCCAGCAGCTTGGGCGGGCCAGGGGGCTTCGCTTCACCCCTCCACTTT.

The J gene is TRBJ2-5, the V gene TRBV5-1, with D possibly matching TRBD2 (5 bases). The CDR3 spans 14 residues. Per the germline V gene, CDR1 is SGHRS and CDR2 is YFSETQ. Trimming took off 5 bases at V and 3 bases at J, with 14 bases between the two ends. CDR3 residues: CASRVPGSKETQYF. CDR3 bases: TGCGCCAGCAGAGTTCCGGGGTCAAAAGAGACCCAGTACTTC.

CDR3 protein: CASSLVGTGGGYGYTF. CDR3 coding DNA: TGTGCCAGCAGCTTAGTAGGGACAGGGGGCGGCTATGGCTACACCTTC. V is TRBV7-2 and J is TRBJ1-2, with 12 nucleotides matching TRBD1. Germline CDR1 SGHTA, CDR2 FQGNSA. V trimming: 1 base; J trimming: 4 bases; junction bases outside the gene matches: 4. CDR3 length: 16 residues. The full variable domain, with the rest looked up from reference TRBV7-2 and TRBJ1-2, is GAGVSQSPSNKVTEKGKDVELRCDPISGHTALYWYRQSLGQGLEFLIYFQGNSAPDKSGLPSDRFSAERTGGSVSTLTIQRTQQEDSAVYLCASSLVGTGGGYGYTFGSGTRLTVV.

The rearrangement joins TRBV18 to TRBJ1-3, with D perhaps TRBD1 (6 bases). The CDR3 sequence is 15 residues long. V was cut by 3 bases and J by 0 bases, with 9 bases left in between. Germline values: CDR1 KGHSH, CDR2 LQKENI. CDR3 sequence: CASSPRTVSGNTIYF. Written as DNA, the CDR3 is TGTGCCAGCTCACCGCGGACAGTCTCTGGAAACACCATATATTTT.

The rearrangement links TRBV30 to TRBJ2-3; weak D call: TRBD1 (6 bases). Trimming pared 3 bases from V and 0 bases from J, leaving 13 bases between. This CDR3 has 15 amino acids. Germline V gives CDR1 GTSNPN, CDR2 SVGIG (reference sequence). DNA of the CDR3: TGTGCCTGGAGAGCGGCAGGGGCAAGCACAGATACGCAGTATTTT. Translation gives CAWRAAGASTDTQYF.

The chain carries TRBV30 and TRBJ2-3; possible D gene TRBD1, 6 bases. Per germline, CDR1 GTSNPN and CDR2 SVGIG (reference sequence). The ends were cut back, 0 bases at V and 4 bases at J, with 14 bases in the middle. The CDR3 totals 15 residues. Here the CDR3 reads CAWSVGAGESDTQYF. The CDR3 region has the DNA TGTGCCTGGAGTGTGGGGGCCGGGGAGTCAGATACGCAGTATTTT. The variable domain in full, completed from reference TRBV30 and TRBJ2-3, reads SQTIHQWPATLVQPVGSPLSLECTVEGTSNPNLYWYRQAAGRGLQLLFYSVGIGQISSEVPQNLSASRPQDRQFILSSKKLLLSDSGFYLCAWSVGAGESDTQYFGPGTRLTVL.

This sequence joins TRBV2 and TRBJ2-1, with D tentatively TRBD2 (5 bases). V gave up 1 base and J gave up 1 base, with 8 bases separating them. This CDR3 comprises 15 residues. Germline CDR1 SNHLY, CDR2 FYNNEI. CDR3 residues: CASSEVEGSYNEQFF. The CDR3 DNA sequence: TGTGCCAGCAGTGAAGTTGAGGGTTCCTACAATGAGCAGTTCTTC. Based on the CDR3 plus reference TRBV2 and TRBJ2-1, the full variable domain is EPEVTQTPSHQVTQMGQEVILRCVPISNHLYFYWYRQILGQKVEFLVSFYNNEISEKSEIFDDQFSVERPDGSNFTLKIRSTKLEDSAMYFCASSEVEGSYNEQFFGPGTRLTVL.

The V call is TRBV6-1, the J call TRBJ2-5; the D gene is possibly TRBD1 (6 bases). V was pared by 6 bases and J by 0 bases, with 14 bases between. The CDR3 runs 15 residues. Germline values: CDR1 MNHNS, CDR2 SASEGT. For the CDR3, the DNA is TGTGCCAGCAGGAAACTAGACAGGTACCAAGAGACCCAGTACTTC. The encoded protein is CASRKLDRYQETQYF.

The gene calls are TRBV7-3 and TRBJ2-2; D not certain. The CDR3 sequence is 13 residues long. Germline V gene sequence: CDR1 SGHTA, CDR2 FQGTGA. V was cut by 4 bases and J by 2 bases, with 5 bases left in between. In DNA form, the CDR3 reads TGTGCCAGCAGCTCCTCCAACACCGGGGAGCTGTTTTTT. Translated, it gives CASSSSNTGELFF.

The chain uses TRBV5-1 and TRBJ2-1; TRBD2 agrees at 9 bases. The length of the CDR3 is 15 residues. Trimming at V came to 3 bases and at J to 8 bases, leaving 9 bases not matched to a gene. Germline loops: CDR1 SGHRS, CDR2 YFSETQ. The CDR3 DNA reads as TGCGCCAGCAGCTCCCTAAGCGGGGGGCCTCATGAGCAGTTCTTC. Its translation is CASSSLSGGPHEQFF.

A remark on this clone: The sample holds other DNA sequences that translate to the same CDR3. J is TRBJ2-1 and V is TRBV6-5, with D perhaps TRBD1 (6 bases). Looked up from germline, CDR1 is MNHEY and CDR2 is SVGAGI. The CDR3 extends over 16 amino acids. V was trimmed by 2 bases and J by 2 bases, leaving 13 bases between them. The CDR3 loop reads CASSYGGRVTYNEQFF. The CDR3 DNA reads TGTGCCAGCAGTTACGGGGGCAGGGTTACCTACAATGAGCAGTTCTTC.

J is TRBJ2-2 and V is TRBV9; possibly TRBD2 for D (5 bases). Looked up from germline, CDR1 is SGDLS and CDR2 is YYNGEE. Trimming pared 0 bases from V and 4 bases from J, leaving 19 bases between. The CDR3 runs to 18 residues. The CDR3 spells CASSVATRVSRTTGELFF. The CDR3 nucleotides read TGTGCCAGCAGCGTAGCTACGAGGGTTTCCAGGACCACCGGGGAGCTGTTTTTT.

This clone was seen a handful of times. This chain links TRBV6-1 with TRBJ1-5; 7 nucleotides line up with TRBD1. This CDR3 comprises 13 residues. With V trimmed by 6 bases and J by 6 bases, 5 bases remained unmatched. CDR1 is MNHNS, CDR2 SASEGT, per germline. This CDR3 is CASRGQWGQPQHF. The DNA of the CDR3 is TGTGCCAGCAGGGGACAGTGGGGTCAGCCCCAGCATTTT.